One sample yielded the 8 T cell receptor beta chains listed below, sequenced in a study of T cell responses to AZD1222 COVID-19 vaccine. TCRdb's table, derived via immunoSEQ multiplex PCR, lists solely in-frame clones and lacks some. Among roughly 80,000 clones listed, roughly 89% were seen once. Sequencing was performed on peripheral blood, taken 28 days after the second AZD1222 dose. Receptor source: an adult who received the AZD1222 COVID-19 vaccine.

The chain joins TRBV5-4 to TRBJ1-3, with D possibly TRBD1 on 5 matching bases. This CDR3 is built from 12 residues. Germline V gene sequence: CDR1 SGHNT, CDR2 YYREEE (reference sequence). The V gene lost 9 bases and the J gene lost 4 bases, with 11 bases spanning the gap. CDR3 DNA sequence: TGTGCCACCTCAGGGCCCGGAAACACCATATATTTT. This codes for CATSGPGNTIYF.

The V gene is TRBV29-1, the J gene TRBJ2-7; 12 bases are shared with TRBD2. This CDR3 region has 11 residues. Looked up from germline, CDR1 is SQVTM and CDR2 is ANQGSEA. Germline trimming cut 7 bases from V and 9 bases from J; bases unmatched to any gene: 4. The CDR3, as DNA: TGCAGCGCCCTAGCGGGGGGGCGGCAGTACTTC. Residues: CSALAGGRQYF.

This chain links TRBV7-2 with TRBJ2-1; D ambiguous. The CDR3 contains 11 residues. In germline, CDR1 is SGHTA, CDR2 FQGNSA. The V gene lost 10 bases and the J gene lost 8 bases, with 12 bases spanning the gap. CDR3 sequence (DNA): TGTGCCACCAGAGGTCGAGATGAGCAGTTCTTC. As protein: CATRGRDEQFF.

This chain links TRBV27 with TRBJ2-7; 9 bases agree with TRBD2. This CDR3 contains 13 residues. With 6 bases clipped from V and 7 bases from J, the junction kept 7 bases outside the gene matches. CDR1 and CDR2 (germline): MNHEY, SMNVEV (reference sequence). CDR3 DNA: TGTGCCAGCAGGAGACTAGCGGCCACGGAGCAGTACTTC. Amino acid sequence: CASRRLAATEQYF.

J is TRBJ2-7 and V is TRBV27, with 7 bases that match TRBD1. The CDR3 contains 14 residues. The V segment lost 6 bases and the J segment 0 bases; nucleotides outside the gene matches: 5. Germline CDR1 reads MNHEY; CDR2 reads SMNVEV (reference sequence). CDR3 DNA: TGTGCCAGCAGGTGGACAGGAGCCTCCTACGAGCAGTACTTC. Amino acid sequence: CASRWTGASYEQYF.

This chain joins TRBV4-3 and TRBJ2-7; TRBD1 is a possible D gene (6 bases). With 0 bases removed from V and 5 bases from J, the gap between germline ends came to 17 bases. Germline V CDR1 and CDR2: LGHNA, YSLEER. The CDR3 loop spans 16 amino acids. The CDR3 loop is CASSQDLPRQVNEQYF. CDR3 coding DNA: TGCGCCAGCAGCCAAGACCTTCCGAGACAGGTAAACGAGCAGTACTTC.

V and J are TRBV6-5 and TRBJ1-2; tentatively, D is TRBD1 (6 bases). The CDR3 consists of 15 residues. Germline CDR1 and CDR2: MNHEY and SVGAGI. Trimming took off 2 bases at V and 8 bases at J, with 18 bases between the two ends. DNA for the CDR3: TGTGCCAGCAGTTACGCCACCTCAGGGGTAGACGGCTACACCTTC. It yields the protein CASSYATSGVDGYTF.

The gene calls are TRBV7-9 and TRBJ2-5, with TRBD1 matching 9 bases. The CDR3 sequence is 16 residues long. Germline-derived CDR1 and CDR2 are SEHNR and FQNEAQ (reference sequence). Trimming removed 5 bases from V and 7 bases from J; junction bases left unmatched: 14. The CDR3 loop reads CASSVGQGLARGTQYF. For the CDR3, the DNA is TGTGCCAGCAGCGTAGGACAGGGGCTAGCTCGCGGGACCCAGTACTTC.